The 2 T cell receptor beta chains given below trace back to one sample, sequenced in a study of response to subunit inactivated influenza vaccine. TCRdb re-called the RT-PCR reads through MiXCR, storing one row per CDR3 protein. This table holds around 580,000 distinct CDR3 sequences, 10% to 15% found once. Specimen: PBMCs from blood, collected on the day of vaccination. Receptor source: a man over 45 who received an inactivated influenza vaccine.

CDR3 amino acids: CASSPNRSNQPQHF. The CDR3 DNA reads TGTGCCAGCTCACCCAACAGGAGCAATCAGCCCCAGCATTTT. The chain links TRBV18 to TRBJ1-5; a possible D gene is TRBD1 (5 bases). V dropped 3 bases and J dropped 1 base, with 7 bases sitting between them. The CDR3 totals 14 residues. Per germline, CDR1 KGHSH and CDR2 LQKENI.

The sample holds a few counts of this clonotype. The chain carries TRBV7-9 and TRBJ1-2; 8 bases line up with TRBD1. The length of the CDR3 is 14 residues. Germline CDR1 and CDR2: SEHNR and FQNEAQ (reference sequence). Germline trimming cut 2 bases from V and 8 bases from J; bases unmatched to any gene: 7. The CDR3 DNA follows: TGTGCCAGCAGCTTAACGCAGGGGGCGCGCGGCTACACCTTC. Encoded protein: CASSLTQGARGYTF. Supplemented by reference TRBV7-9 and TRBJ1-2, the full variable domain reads DTGVSQNPRHKITKRGQNVTFRCDPISEHNRLYWYRQTLGQGPEFLTYFQNEAQLEKSRLLSDRFSAERPKGSFSTLEIQRTEQGDSAMYLCASSLTQGARGYTFGSGTRLTVV.